This T cell receptor beta chain stems from a study of beta chain features in type 1 diabetes. Whole-study findings and limits: A possible short-template PCR bias applies equally to patients and controls. Among patients with Type 1 diabetes, TCRB CDR3s were moderately but significantly shorter in every one of the four CD4+ subsets.

Expressed TCRB transcripts got sequenced, as all isolated RNA was reverse transcribed. TCRdb's copy holds only in-frame clones and misses some; the assay was immunoSEQ multiplex PCR. In the table there are 310,000 or so clones, 15% of which are singletons. The ends were cut back, 2 bases at V and 6 bases at J, with 12 bases in the middle. Germline lookup yields CDR1 SGHRS and CDR2 YFSETQ. CDR3 length: 14 residues. Details on this clone: Its antigen is unknown.

The chain couples TRBV5-1 to TRBJ2-1; possible D gene TRBD2, 5 bases. The sample was naive CD4+ T cells from blood. The TCR comes from a man between 18 and 29 years old with type 1 diabetes. In nucleotides, the CDR3 is TGCGCCAGCAGCTTAGCCCCCGGGATCAATGAGCAGTTCTTC. Its protein is CASSLAPGINEQFF.